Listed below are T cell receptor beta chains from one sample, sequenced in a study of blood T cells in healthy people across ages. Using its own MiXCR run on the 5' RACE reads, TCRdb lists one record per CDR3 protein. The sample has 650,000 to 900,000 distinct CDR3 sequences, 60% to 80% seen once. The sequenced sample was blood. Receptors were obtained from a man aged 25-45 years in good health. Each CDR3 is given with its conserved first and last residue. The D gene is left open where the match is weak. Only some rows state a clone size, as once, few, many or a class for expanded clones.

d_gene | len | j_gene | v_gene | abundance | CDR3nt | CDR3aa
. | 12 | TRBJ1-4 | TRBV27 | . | TGTGCCAGCAGTCCCTTGGCTGGAAAACTGTTTTTT | CASSPLAGKLFF
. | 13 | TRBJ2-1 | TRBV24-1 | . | TGTGCCACCAGTGACCTGGGACTCGATGAGCAGTTCTTC | CATSDLGLDEQFF
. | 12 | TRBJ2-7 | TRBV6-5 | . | TGTGCCAGCAGTCCCCCGTCGGTCGAGCAGTACTTC | CASSPPSVEQYF
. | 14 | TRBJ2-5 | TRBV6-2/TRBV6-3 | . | TGTGCCAGCAGTTACGCGGGGGCGCAAGAGACCCAGTACTTC | CASSYAGAQETQYF
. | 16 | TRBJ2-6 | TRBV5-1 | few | TGCGCCAGCAGCTTGTTTCAAAACTCTGGGGCCAACGTCCTGACTTTC | CASSLFQNSGANVLTF
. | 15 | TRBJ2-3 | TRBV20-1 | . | TGCAGTGCTACTAGACAGGGCGGGAACACAGGTACGCAGTATTTT | CSATRQGGNTGTQYF
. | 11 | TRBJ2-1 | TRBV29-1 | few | TGCAGCGTTGGGCTTTACAATGAGCAGTTCTTC | CSVGLYNEQFF
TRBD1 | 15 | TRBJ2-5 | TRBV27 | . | TGTGCCAGCACCCAATCGGATCAGGGGGTAGAGACCCAGTACTTC | CASTQSDQGVETQYF
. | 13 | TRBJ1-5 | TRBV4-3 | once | TGCGCCAGCAGCCAATATGAGGGGCAGCCCCAGCATTTT | CASSQYEGQPQHF
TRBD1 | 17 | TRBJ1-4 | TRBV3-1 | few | TGTGCCAGCAGCCCTCGGGGACAGGTCGAGGGTATTGAAAAACTGTTTTTT | CASSPRGQVEGIEKLFF
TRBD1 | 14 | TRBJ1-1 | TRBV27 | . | TGTGCCAGCAGTTTATCAGAGGGGGCTGGTGAAGCTTTCTTT | CASSLSEGAGEAFF
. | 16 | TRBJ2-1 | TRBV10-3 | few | TGTGCCATCAGTGAGTCGAGAAGGGGAGGGGGTTATGAGCAGTTCTTC | CAISESRRGGGYEQFF
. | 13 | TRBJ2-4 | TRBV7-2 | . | TGTGCCAGCAGCTTCCGGGACGCAGGAATTCAGTACTTC | CASSFRDAGIQYF
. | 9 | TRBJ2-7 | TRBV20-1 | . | TGCAGTGCTAGTTGGGAGCAGTACTTC | CSASWEQYF
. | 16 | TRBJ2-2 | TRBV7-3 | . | TGTGCCAGCAGCCGCGAAAGGGGGTCGAACACCGGGGAGCTGTTTTTT | CASSRERGSNTGELFF
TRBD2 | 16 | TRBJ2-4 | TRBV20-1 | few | TGCAGTGCTAGAGGGTTGGCGGGGGGGCCCCCGGACATTCAGTACTTC | CSARGLAGGPPDIQYF
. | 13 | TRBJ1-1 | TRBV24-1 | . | TGTGCCACCGCCCGGGGGGCCTACACTGAAGCTTTCTTT | CATARGAYTEAFF
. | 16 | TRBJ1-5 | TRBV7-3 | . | TGTGCCAGCAGCCAAAACTGGGGAAGGGGCAATCAGCCCCAGCATTTT | CASSQNWGRGNQPQHF
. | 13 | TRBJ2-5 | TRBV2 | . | TGTGCCAGCAGGCGGCAGCGCCAAGAGACCCAGTACTTC | CASRRQRQETQYF
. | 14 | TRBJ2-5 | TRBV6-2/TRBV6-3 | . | TGTGCCAGCACCGACAGATCCTACCAAGAGACCCAGTACTTC | CASTDRSYQETQYF
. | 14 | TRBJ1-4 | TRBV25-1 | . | TGTGCCAGCAGTGAACAGATTTCTAATGAAAAACTGTTTTTT | CASSEQISNEKLFF
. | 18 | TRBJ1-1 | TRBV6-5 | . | TGTGCCAGCAGTTACTCGAAGATACAGGGCCAGCTGAACACTGAAGCTTTCTTT | CASSYSKIQGQLNTEAFF
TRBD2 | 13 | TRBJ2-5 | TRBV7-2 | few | TGTGCCAGCAGCGTCCTAGCGGAAGAGACCCAGTACTTC | CASSVLAEETQYF
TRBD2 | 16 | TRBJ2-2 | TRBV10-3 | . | TGTGCCATCAGTGATACTAGCGGGGGGGCCGTCGGGGAGCCGTTTTTT | CAISDTSGGAVGEPFF
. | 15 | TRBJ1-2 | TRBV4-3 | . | TGCGCCAGCTGCCAGGCTGGGTCAGGCAACTATGGCTACACCTTC | CASCQAGSGNYGYTF
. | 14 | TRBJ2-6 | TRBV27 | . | TGTGCCAGCAGTATGAGCTCTGGGGCCAACGTCCTGACTTTC | CASSMSSGANVLTF
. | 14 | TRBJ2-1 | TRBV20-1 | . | TGCAGTGCTAGAGTAAGGGGCCATTACAATGAGCAGTTCTTC | CSARVRGHYNEQFF
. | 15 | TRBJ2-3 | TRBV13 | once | TGTGCCAGCAGCTTAACTAACCTTTACACAGATACGCAGTATTTT | CASSLTNLYTDTQYF
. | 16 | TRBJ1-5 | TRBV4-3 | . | TGCGCCAGCAGCCAATTTTTCGACCGCCCAATAACCCCCCAGCATTTT | CASSQFFDRPITPQHF
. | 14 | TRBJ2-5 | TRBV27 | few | TGTGCCAGCAGTTTATACGTTGGGGAAGAGACCCAGTACTTC | CASSLYVGEETQYF
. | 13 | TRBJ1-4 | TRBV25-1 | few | TGTGCCAGCACCGACGGAGCTAATGAAAAACTGTTTTTT | CASTDGANEKLFF
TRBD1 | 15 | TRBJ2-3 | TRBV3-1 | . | TGTGCCAGCAGCCCCCCGGGACAGGGCCCAGATACGCAGTATTTT | CASSPPGQGPDTQYF
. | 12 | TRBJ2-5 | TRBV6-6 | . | TGTGCCAGCAGTACGACAGCAGAGACCCAGTACTTC | CASSTTAETQYF
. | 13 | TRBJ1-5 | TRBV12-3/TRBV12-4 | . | TGTGCCAGCAGTCCAGGGGTCGAACAGCCCCAGCATTTT | CASSPGVEQPQHF
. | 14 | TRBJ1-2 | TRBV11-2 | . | TGTGCCAGCAGCCGGCTGACTGGGAACTATGGCTACACCTTC | CASSRLTGNYGYTF
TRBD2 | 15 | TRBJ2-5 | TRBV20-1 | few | TGCAGTGCTTTTTGGGCTAGCGGGGGACAAGAGACCCAGTACTTC | CSAFWASGGQETQYF
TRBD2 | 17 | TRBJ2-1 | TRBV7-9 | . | TGTGCCAGCAGACCACTCGGAAGTAGCGGGCAAGACAATGAGCAGTTCTTC | CASRPLGSSGQDNEQFF
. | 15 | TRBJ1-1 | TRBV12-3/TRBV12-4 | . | TGTGCCAGCAGTTTCCCCCAGGGGCGGAACACTGAAGCTTTCTTT | CASSFPQGRNTEAFF
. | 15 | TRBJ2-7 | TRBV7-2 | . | TGTGCCAGCAGACTCCTGGGGCAGGGAGCCTACGAGCAGTACTTC | CASRLLGQGAYEQYF
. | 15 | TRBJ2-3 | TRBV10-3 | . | TGTGCCAGCAACCCCACAAGGGGCTGGACAGATACGCAGTATTTT | CASNPTRGWTDTQYF
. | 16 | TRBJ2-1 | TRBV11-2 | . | TGTGCCAGCAGCTTAGGTTACCGGGACCAGGGGAATGAGCAGTTCTTC | CASSLGYRDQGNEQFF
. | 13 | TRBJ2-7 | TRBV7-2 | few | TGTGCCAGCAGCTTAGCTGGGAGTGTAGGGCAGTACTTC | CASSLAGSVGQYF
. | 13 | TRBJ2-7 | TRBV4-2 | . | TGTGCCAGCAGCCAGTCTTACAACTACGAGCAGTACTTC | CASSQSYNYEQYF
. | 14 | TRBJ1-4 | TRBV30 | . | TGTGCCTGGATGGGAGGGGCAACTAATGAAAAACTGTTTTTT | CAWMGGATNEKLFF
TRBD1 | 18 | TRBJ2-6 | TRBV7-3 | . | TGTGCCAGCAGCTTAACAACGGGACAGGGGTCTGGGGCCAACGTCCTGACTTTC | CASSLTTGQGSGANVLTF
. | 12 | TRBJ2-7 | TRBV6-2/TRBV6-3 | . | TGTGCCAGCGCGGACAACACCTACGAGCAGTACTTC | CASADNTYEQYF
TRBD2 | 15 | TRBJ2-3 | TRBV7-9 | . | TGTGCCAGCAGCGGACTAGAAGGGCCCCCAGATACGCAGTATTTT | CASSGLEGPPDTQYF
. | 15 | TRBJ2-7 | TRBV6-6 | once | TGTGCCAGCAGTCGCGTCCCCCATTTATCCGATGAGCAGTACTTC | CASSRVPHLSDEQYF
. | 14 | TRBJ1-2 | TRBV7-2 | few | TGTGCCAGCAGCCGAGGGACGACTAACTATGGCTACACCTTC | CASSRGTTNYGYTF
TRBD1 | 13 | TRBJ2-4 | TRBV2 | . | TGTGCCAGCAGTGAAAGGGGGCTCGACATTCAGTACTTC | CASSERGLDIQYF
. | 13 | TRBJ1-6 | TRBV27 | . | TGTGCCAGCAGGGGGGTGTATAATTCACCCCTCCACTTT | CASRGVYNSPLHF